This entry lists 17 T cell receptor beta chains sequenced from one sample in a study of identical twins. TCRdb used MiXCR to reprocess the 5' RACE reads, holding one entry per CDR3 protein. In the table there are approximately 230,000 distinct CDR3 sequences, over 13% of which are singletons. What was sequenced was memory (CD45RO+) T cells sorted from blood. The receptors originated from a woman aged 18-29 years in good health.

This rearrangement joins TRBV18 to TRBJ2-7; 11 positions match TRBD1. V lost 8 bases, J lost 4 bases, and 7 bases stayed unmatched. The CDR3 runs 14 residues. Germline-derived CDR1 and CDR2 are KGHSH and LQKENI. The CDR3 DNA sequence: TGTGCCAGCAAAGTGGGACAGGGGGTTTACGAGCAGTACTTC. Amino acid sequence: CASKVGQGVYEQYF.

DNA of the CDR3: TGCGCCAGCAGCCAAGAGCACAGGGGGCATTCACCCCTCCACTTT. Translating gives CASSQEHRGHSPLHF. V is TRBV4-1 and J is TRBJ1-6; 9 nucleotides align to TRBD1. CDR3 size: 15 residues. Germline V gives CDR1 MGHRA, CDR2 YSYEKL. V lost 0 bases and J lost 8; bases outside the gene matches: 2.

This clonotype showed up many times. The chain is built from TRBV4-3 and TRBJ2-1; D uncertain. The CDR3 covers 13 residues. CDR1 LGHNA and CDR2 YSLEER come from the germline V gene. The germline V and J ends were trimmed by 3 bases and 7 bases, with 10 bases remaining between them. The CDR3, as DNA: TGCGCCAGCAGCCACCCCGACGGGAATGAGCAGTTCTTC. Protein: CASSHPDGNEQFF.

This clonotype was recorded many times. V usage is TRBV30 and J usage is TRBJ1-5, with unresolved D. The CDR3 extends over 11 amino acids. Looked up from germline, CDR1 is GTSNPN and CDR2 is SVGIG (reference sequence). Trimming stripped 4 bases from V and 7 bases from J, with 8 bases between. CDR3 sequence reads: CAWTERQPQHF. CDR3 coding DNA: TGTGCCTGGACAGAAAGACAGCCCCAGCATTTT. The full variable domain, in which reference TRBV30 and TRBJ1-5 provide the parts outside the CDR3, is SQTIHQWPATLVQPVGSPLSLECTVEGTSNPNLYWYRQAAGRGLQLLFYSVGIGQISSEVPQNLSASRPQDRQFILSSKKLLLSDSGFYLCAWTERQPQHFGDGTRLSIL.

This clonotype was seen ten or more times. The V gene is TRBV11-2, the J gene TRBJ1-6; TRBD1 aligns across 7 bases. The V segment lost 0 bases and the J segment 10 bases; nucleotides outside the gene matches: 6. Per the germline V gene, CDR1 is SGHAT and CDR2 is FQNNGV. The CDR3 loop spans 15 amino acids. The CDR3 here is CASSLEPGTASPLHF. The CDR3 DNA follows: TGTGCCAGCAGCTTAGAACCCGGGACAGCCTCACCCCTCCACTTT.

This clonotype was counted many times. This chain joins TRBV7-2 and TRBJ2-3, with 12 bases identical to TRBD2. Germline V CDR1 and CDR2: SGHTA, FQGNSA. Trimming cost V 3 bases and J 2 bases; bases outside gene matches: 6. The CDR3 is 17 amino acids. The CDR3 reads CASSFRLAGVSTDTQYF. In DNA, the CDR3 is TGTGCCAGCAGCTTCCGACTAGCGGGAGTCTCCACAGATACGCAGTATTTT.

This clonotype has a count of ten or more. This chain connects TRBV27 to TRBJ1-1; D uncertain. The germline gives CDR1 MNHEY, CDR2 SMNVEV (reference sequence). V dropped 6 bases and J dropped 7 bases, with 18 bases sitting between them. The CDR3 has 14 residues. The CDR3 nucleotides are TGTGCCAGCAGCCCCCAGCGGGCCAAGGGTGAAGCTTTCTTT. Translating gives CASSPQRAKGEAFF.

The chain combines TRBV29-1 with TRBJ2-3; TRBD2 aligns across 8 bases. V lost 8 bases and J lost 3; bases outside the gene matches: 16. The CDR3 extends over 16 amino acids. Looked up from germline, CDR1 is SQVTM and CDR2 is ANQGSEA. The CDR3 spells CSPDQAGVPSTDTQYF. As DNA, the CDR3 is TGCAGCCCAGACCAAGCGGGGGTCCCCAGTACAGATACGCAGTATTTT.

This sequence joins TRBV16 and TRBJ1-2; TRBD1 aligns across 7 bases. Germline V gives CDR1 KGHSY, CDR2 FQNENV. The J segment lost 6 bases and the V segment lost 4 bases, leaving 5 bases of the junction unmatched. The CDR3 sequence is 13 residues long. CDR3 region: CASSPTGVHGYTF. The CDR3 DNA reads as TGTGCCAGCAGCCCCACAGGGGTCCATGGCTACACCTTC.

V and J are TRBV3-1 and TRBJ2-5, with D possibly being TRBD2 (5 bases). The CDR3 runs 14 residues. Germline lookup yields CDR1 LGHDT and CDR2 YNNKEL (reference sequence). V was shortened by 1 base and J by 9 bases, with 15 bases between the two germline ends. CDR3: CASSQGSAKRAQYF. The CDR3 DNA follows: TGTGCCAGCAGCCAAGGGTCGGCCAAGAGGGCCCAGTACTTC.

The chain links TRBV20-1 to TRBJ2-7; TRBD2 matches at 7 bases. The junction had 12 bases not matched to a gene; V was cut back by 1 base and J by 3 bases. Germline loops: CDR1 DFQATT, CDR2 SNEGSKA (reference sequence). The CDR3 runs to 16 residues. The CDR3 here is CSARGILSGESYEQYF. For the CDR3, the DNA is TGCAGTGCTAGAGGAATATTAAGCGGGGAGAGCTACGAGCAGTACTTC.

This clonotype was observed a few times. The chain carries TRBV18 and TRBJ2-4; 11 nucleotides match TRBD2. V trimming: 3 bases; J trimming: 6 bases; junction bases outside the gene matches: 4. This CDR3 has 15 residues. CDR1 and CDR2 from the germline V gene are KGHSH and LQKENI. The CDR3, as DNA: TGTGCCAGCTCACCTAGCGGGGGGGAAGGAAACATTCAGTACTTC. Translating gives CASSPSGGEGNIQYF.

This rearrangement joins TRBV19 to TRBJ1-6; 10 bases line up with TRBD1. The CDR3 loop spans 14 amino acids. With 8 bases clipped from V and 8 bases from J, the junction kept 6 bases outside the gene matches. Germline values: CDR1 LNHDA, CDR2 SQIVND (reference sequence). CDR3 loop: CASGSTGGDSPLHF. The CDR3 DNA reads TGTGCCAGTGGATCGACAGGGGGCGATTCACCCCTCCACTTT.

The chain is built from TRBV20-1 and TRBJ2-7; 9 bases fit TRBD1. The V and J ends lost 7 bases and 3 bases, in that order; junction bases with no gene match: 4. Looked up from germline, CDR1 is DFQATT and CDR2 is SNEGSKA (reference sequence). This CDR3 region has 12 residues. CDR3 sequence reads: CSGMGQGYEQYF. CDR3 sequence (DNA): TGCAGTGGGATGGGACAGGGCTACGAGCAGTACTTC.

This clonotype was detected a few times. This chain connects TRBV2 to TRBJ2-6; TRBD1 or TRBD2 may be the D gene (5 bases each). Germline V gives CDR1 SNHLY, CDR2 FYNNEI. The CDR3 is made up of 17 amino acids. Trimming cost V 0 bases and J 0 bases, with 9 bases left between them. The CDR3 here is CASSEAGRRSGANVLTF. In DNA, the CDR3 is TGTGCCAGCAGTGAAGCGGGACGGCGCTCTGGGGCCAACGTCCTGACTTTC.

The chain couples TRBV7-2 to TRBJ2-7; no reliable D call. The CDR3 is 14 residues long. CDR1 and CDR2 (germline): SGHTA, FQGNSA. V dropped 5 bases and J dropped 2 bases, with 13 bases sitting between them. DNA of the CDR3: TGTGCCAGCAGCCCATTGGTTGGGACCTACGAGCAGTACTTC. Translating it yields CASSPLVGTYEQYF.

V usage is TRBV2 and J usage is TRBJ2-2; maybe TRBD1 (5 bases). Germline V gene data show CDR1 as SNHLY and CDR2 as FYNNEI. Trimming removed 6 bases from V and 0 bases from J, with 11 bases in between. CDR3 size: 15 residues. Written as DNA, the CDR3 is TGTGCCAGCAGGACCCAGGGTGCGAACACCGGGGAGCTGTTTTTT. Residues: CASRTQGANTGELFF.